This T cell receptor (beta chain) originates from a study of T cells in Graves' hyperthyroidism and ophthalmopathy. TCR beta CDR3 region amplification was performed from RNA transcripts. Primed by the HTBI set, a first-round RT-PCR was run on the TCR CDR3. TCRdb ran MiXCR on the multiplex PCR reads and lists one entry per CDR3 protein. The sample holds around 290,000 distinct CDR3 sequences, over 15% seen once. Ophthalmopathy in the patients scored at least 3 on Clinical Activity Score and at least 4 on NOSPECS grade, lasting under 3 months. Of note for this clonotype: This may arise from a read error, as a much more abundant clone is one base away.

V lost 5 bases to trimming and J lost 7 bases, with 17 bases between them. The V gene's germline CDR1 is SQVTM and CDR2 ANQGSEA. CDR3 length: 13 amino acids. The clonotype was recovered from a woman in her fifties or sixties with Graves' ophthalmopathy. Sample: blood. J is TRBJ1-2 and V is TRBV29-1, with D possibly TRBD1 on 6 matching bases. The CDR3 loop is CSVIYGGRGGYTF. CDR3 DNA sequence: TGCAGCGTTATATACGGGGGGCGCGGTGGCTACACCTTC. The entire variable domain, with the rest obtained from reference TRBV29-1 and TRBJ1-2, is as follows: SAVISQKPSRDICQRGTSLTIQCQVDSQVTMMFWYRQQPGQSLTLIATANQGSEATYESGFVIDKFPISRPNLTFSTLTVSNMSPEDSSIYLCSVIYGGRGGYTFGSGTRLTVV.